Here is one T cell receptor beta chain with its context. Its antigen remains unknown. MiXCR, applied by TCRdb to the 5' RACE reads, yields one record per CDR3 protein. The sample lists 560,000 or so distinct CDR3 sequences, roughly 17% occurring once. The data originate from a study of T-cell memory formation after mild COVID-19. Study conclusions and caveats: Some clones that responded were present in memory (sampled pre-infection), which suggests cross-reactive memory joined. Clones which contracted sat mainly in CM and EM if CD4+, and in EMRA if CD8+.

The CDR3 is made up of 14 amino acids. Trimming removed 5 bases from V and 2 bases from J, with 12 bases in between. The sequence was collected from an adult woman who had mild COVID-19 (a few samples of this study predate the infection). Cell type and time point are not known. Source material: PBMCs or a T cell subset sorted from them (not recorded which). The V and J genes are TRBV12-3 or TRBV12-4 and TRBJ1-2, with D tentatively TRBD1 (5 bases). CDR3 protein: CASSETALNYGYTF. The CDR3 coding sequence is TGTGCCAGCAGTGAGACAGCTTTAAACTATGGCTACACCTTC.